These T cell receptor beta chains were read from a single sample in a study of identifying expanded T cells in peripheral blood. Profiling relied on immunoSEQ multiplex PCR, and the TCRdb table lists in-frame clones only, not all of them. The table records 85,000 to 120,000 clones, 70% to 90% of them present only once. The sample consisted of blood. These receptors were collected from a person aged 18 to 75 in good health. CDR3s include the opening cysteine and the closing phenylalanine or tryptophan. The D gene is left open where the match is weak. Size values are once, few and many counts, or a class for expanded clones, and some rows have none.

J: TRBJ2-1; size: NA; V: TRBV7-2; D: NA; DNA: TGTGCCAGCAGCGCAGAGCTGCAGGGGAGGAATGAGCAGTTCTTC; CDR3: CASSAELQGRNEQFF
J: TRBJ1-1; size: NA; V: TRBV18; D: TRBD1; DNA: TGTGCCAGCTTCAGACAGGGGGGAGGTTACACTGAAGCTTTCTTT; CDR3: CASFRQGGGYTEAFF
J: TRBJ2-7; size: NA; V: TRBV6-1; D: TRBD1; DNA: TGTGCCAGCAGCCGGACAGGGGCGGTCTACGAGCAGTACTTC; CDR3: CASSRTGAVYEQYF
J: TRBJ2-7; size: NA; V: TRBV5-1; D: NA; DNA: TGCGCCAGCAGCTTGACCTACAGTAACGAGCAGTACTTC; CDR3: CASSLTYSNEQYF
J: TRBJ1-2; size: NA; V: TRBV5-6; D: NA; DNA: TGTGCCAGCAGCTTGGGCTTCCGGTCCCTCTATGGCTACACCTTC; CDR3: CASSLGFRSLYGYTF
J: TRBJ2-6; size: NA; V: TRBV5-1; D: TRBD1; DNA: TGCGCCAGCAGCACACAGGGGTCTGGGGCCAACGTCCTGACTTTC; CDR3: CASSTQGSGANVLTF
J: TRBJ2-4; size: NA; V: TRBV9; D: TRBD1; DNA: TGTGCCAGCAGCGTATCCCCGGCCGGGACAGGTAACATTCAGTACTTC; CDR3: CASSVSPAGTGNIQYF
J: TRBJ2-7; size: NA; V: TRBV19; D: NA; DNA: TGTGCCAGTAGTATAGGAAGGGGCTACGAGCAGTACTTC; CDR3: CASSIGRGYEQYF
J: TRBJ1-5; size: NA; V: TRBV10-3; D: TRBD1; DNA: TGTGCCATCAGTCGACAGGGCAACAATCAGCCCCAGCATTTT; CDR3: CAISRQGNNQPQHF
J: TRBJ2-1; size: NA; V: TRBV4-3; D: NA; DNA: TGCGCCAGCAGCCAAGATAGTCAAGCGAGGGAGAATGAGCAGTTCTTC; CDR3: CASSQDSQARENEQFF
J: TRBJ2-1; size: NA; V: TRBV4-2; D: NA; DNA: TGTGCCAGCAGCCAAGAGCCGGGACTCCTGGACGGGGAGCAGTTCTTC; CDR3: CASSQEPGLLDGEQFF
J: TRBJ1-2; size: NA; V: TRBV18; D: NA; DNA: TGTGCCAGCTCACCACCGCTTGAGGCAGCTTTTAACTATGGCTACACCTTC; CDR3: CASSPPLEAAFNYGYTF
J: TRBJ1-2; size: NA; V: TRBV11-2; D: NA; DNA: TGTGCCAGCAGCTTCGCCGGCCAAATTGTGGGTGGCTACACCTTC; CDR3: CASSFAGQIVGGYTF
J: TRBJ2-1; size: NA; V: TRBV20-1; D: NA; DNA: TGCAGTGCTAGATCCAACAATGAGCAGTTCTTC; CDR3: CSARSNNEQFF
J: TRBJ2-1; size: NA; V: TRBV2; D: NA; DNA: TGTGCCAGCAGTTTTTCGGGCAATGAGCAGTTCTTC; CDR3: CASSFSGNEQFF
J: TRBJ2-1; size: NA; V: TRBV7-3; D: NA; DNA: TGTGCCAGCAGCTTACGCCCCGGACTACCCGCCAATGAGCAGTTCTTC; CDR3: CASSLRPGLPANEQFF
J: TRBJ1-1; size: NA; V: TRBV2; D: NA; DNA: TGTGCCAGCAGTATCGGGACTGAAGCTTTCTTT; CDR3: CASSIGTEAFF
J: TRBJ2-5; size: NA; V: TRBV5-5; D: NA; DNA: TGTGCCAGCAGCTTCAGGGGAGGGGAGACCCAGTACTTC; CDR3: CASSFRGGETQYF
J: TRBJ1-2; size: NA; V: TRBV2; D: NA; DNA: TGTGCCAGCCCCCGGACTGCCACGACAACGGCCTGGGATGGCTACACCTTC; CDR3: CASPRTATTTAWDGYTF
J: TRBJ2-3; size: NA; V: TRBV9; D: TRBD2; DNA: TGTGCCAGCAGCGAGACCCGCGGGAGGGATCCAGATACGCAGTATTTT; CDR3: CASSETRGRDPDTQYF
J: TRBJ2-7; size: NA; V: TRBV10-3; D: TRBD2; DNA: TGTGCCACCGCCAGGGACAGCCAGACTAGCGGGACCTACGAGCAGTACTTC; CDR3: CATARDSQTSGTYEQYF
J: TRBJ2-1; size: NA; V: TRBV27; D: TRBD2; DNA: TGTGCCAGCAGTTTAGGGGCTAGCGGGAGGAATGAGCAGTTCTTC; CDR3: CASSLGASGRNEQFF
J: TRBJ2-4; size: NA; V: TRBV18; D: NA; DNA: TGTGCCAGCTCACCACCGGGAGGTTACCCAAACATTCAGTACTTC; CDR3: CASSPPGGYPNIQYF
J: TRBJ2-3; size: NA; V: TRBV29-1; D: TRBD1; DNA: TGCAGCGTGGCCGGGACAGCCACAGATACGCAGTATTTT; CDR3: CSVAGTATDTQYF
J: TRBJ2-5; size: NA; V: TRBV7-3; D: TRBD1; DNA: TGTGCCAGCAGTAGAGGACAGGAAGAGACCCAGTACTTC; CDR3: CASSRGQEETQYF
J: TRBJ2-6; size: NA; V: TRBV28; D: NA; DNA: TGTGCCAGCAGTCCCCCAATGGGGAACTTCGGCTCTGGGGCCAACGTCCTGACTTTC; CDR3: CASSPPMGNFGSGANVLTF
J: TRBJ2-5; size: once; V: TRBV6-5; D: TRBD1; DNA: TGTGCCAGCAGTGTGGCGACAGGGGCAGTTGAGACCCAGTACTTC; CDR3: CASSVATGAVETQYF
J: TRBJ1-3; size: NA; V: TRBV19; D: NA; DNA: TGTGCCAGTAGTCCCGCGGATGGAAACACCATATATTTT; CDR3: CASSPADGNTIYF
J: TRBJ1-2; size: NA; V: TRBV6-5; D: NA; DNA: TGTGCCAGCAGTCCCGTCCTAATGGGCTATGGCTACACCTTC; CDR3: CASSPVLMGYGYTF
J: TRBJ2-3; size: NA; V: TRBV21-1; D: NA; DNA: TGTGCCAGCATCTTAAAAACCCAGCGGGGCGACACAGATACGCAGTATTTT; CDR3: CASILKTQRGDTDTQYF
J: TRBJ1-2; size: NA; V: TRBV19; D: NA; DNA: TGTGCCAGTAGTATCTCCCCTCGATGGGGGGAAACCTACACCTTC; CDR3: CASSISPRWGETYTF
J: TRBJ1-3; size: NA; V: TRBV5-3; D: NA; DNA: TGTGCCAGAAGCTTAAGAGTACTCTCTGGAAACACCATATATTTT; CDR3: CARSLRVLSGNTIYF
J: TRBJ2-7; size: NA; V: TRBV4-2; D: NA; DNA: TGTGCCAGCAGCCAAGAGCGGAGTCGCGAGCAGTACTTC; CDR3: CASSQERSREQYF
J: TRBJ1-1; size: NA; V: TRBV11-2; D: NA; DNA: TGTGCCAGCAGCTTAGATGAAGAAGCTTTCTTT; CDR3: CASSLDEEAFF
J: TRBJ2-1; size: NA; V: TRBV7-9; D: NA; DNA: TGTGCCAGCAGCCGATCGGGCCCGTTTGATGAGCAGTTCTTC; CDR3: CASSRSGPFDEQFF
J: TRBJ2-2; size: NA; V: TRBV28; D: NA; DNA: TGTGCCACCAAAGCCCTACCCCGGGACGAAGGCGGGGAGCTGTTTTTT; CDR3: CATKALPRDEGGELFF
J: TRBJ1-2; size: NA; V: TRBV7-3; D: NA; DNA: TGTGCCAGCAGCCTAGGCCCAGGGGAGGGCTACACCTTC; CDR3: CASSLGPGEGYTF
J: TRBJ1-5; size: NA; V: TRBV11-3; D: NA; DNA: TGTGCCAGCAGCTCCTGCTCTTTTGGACAGCTTAGCAATCAGCCCCAGCATTTT; CDR3: CASSSCSFGQLSNQPQHF
J: TRBJ2-5; size: NA; V: TRBV2; D: NA; DNA: TGTGCCAGCAGTGTGATCCAAGAGACCCAGTACTTC; CDR3: CASSVIQETQYF
J: TRBJ2-2; size: NA; V: TRBV4-3; D: TRBD2; DNA: TGCGCCAGCAGCCAGGGAGGTACTAGCGGGGGAACCGGGGAGCTGTTTTTT; CDR3: CASSQGGTSGGTGELFF
J: TRBJ1-1; size: NA; V: TRBV7-9; D: TRBD1; DNA: TGTGCCAGCAGGTCCGGGACAGCGAACACTGAAGCTTTCTTT; CDR3: CASRSGTANTEAFF
J: TRBJ1-2; size: NA; V: TRBV6-1; D: TRBD1; DNA: TGTGCCAGCAGGGAGGACAGGAACTATGGCTACACCTTC; CDR3: CASREDRNYGYTF
J: TRBJ2-7; size: NA; V: TRBV7-2; D: NA; DNA: TGTGCCAGCAGCCCGCGAGGAGTTGGGACCCCGGACGAGCAGTACTTC; CDR3: CASSPRGVGTPDEQYF
J: TRBJ2-3; size: NA; V: TRBV27; D: NA; DNA: TGTGCCAGCAGTTTCGTTAGCCTGGGTACGCAGTATTTT; CDR3: CASSFVSLGTQYF
J: TRBJ2-6; size: NA; V: TRBV9; D: NA; DNA: TGTGCCAGCAGCGTAGCCTTCCGGGTCTTACCGCCTGGGGCCAACGTCCTGACTTTC; CDR3: CASSVAFRVLPPGANVLTF
J: TRBJ2-2; size: once; V: TRBV9; D: TRBD1; DNA: TGTGCCAGCAGCGTAGGAACGACAGGGGACACCGGGGAACTGTTTTTT; CDR3: CASSVGTTGDTGELFF
J: TRBJ1-6; size: NA; V: TRBV30; D: NA; DNA: TGTGCCTGGACCCAATTCCTAGGAAAGGCCTATAATTCACCCCTCCACTTT; CDR3: CAWTQFLGKAYNSPLHF
J: TRBJ2-7; size: NA; V: TRBV5-4; D: NA; DNA: TGTGCCAGCAGCTTAGGGAACAGGGATTCCTACGAGCAGTACTTC; CDR3: CASSLGNRDSYEQYF
J: TRBJ2-7; size: NA; V: TRBV5-1; D: TRBD2; DNA: TGCGCCAGCAGCTTGGCGACTAGCGGGGGGGCCGACGAGCAGTACTTC; CDR3: CASSLATSGGADEQYF
J: TRBJ2-1; size: NA; V: TRBV19; D: TRBD2; DNA: TGTGCCAGTAGTAAGCGGGGAAGCTCCTACAATGAGCAGTTCTTC; CDR3: CASSKRGSSYNEQFF
J: TRBJ2-1; size: NA; V: TRBV7-3; D: TRBD2; DNA: TGTGCCAGCAGCCCCGGGAGGCTGCCAAACAATGAGCAGTTCTTC; CDR3: CASSPGRLPNNEQFF
J: TRBJ2-1; size: NA; V: TRBV7-2; D: TRBD1; DNA: TGTGCCAGCAGCTTAGGACAGGGGATGTCCAATGAGCAGTTCTTC; CDR3: CASSLGQGMSNEQFF
J: TRBJ2-1; size: NA; V: TRBV15; D: TRBD2; DNA: TGTGCCACCAGCAGTCCCGGGACTAGTATTCACAATGAGCAGTTCTTC; CDR3: CATSSPGTSIHNEQFF
J: TRBJ2-1; size: NA; V: TRBV7-3; D: NA; DNA: TGTGCCAGCAGCTTAAGTGGTCCGGGTCCCTACAATGAGCAGTTCTTC; CDR3: CASSLSGPGPYNEQFF
J: TRBJ1-1; size: NA; V: TRBV5-1; D: NA; DNA: TGCGCCAGCAGCTTGGCAGGGGAAGTAGCTGAAGCTTTCTTT; CDR3: CASSLAGEVAEAFF